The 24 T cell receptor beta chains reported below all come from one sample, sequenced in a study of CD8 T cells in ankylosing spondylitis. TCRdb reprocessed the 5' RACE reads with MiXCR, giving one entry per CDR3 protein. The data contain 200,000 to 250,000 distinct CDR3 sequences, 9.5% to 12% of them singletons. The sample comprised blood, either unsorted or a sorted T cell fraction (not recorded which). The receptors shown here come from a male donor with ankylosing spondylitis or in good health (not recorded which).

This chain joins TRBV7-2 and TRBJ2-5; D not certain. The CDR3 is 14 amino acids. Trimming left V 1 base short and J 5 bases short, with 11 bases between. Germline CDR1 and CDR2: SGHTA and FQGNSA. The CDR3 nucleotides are TGTGCCAGCAGCTTAGTTGGCGGTCGGGAGACCCAGTACTTC. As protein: CASSLVGGRETQYF.

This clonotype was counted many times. The CDR3 coding sequence is TGTGCCAGCAGTTATGCGGGAGGGCCAAGAAATGAGCAGTTCTTC. Protein: CASSYAGGPRNEQFF. The chain links TRBV6-5 to TRBJ2-1, with 9 bases lining up with TRBD2. The CDR3 covers 15 residues. V gave up 3 bases and J gave up 7 bases; unmatched junction bases: 7. The germline CDR1 and CDR2 sequences are MNHEY and SVGAGI.

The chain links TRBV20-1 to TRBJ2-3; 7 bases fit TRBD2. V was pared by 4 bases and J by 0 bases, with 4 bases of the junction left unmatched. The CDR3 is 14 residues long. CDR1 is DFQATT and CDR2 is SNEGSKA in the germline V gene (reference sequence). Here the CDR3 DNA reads TGCAGTGCTACCGGGGGGTCAAGCACAGATACGCAGTATTTT. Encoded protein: CSATGGSSTDTQYF.

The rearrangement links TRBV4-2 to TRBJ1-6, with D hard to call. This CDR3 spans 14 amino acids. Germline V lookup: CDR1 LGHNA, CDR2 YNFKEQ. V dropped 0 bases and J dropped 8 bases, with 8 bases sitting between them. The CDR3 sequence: CASSQDDTDSPLHF. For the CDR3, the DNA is TGTGCCAGCAGCCAAGATGACACTGATTCACCCCTCCACTTT.

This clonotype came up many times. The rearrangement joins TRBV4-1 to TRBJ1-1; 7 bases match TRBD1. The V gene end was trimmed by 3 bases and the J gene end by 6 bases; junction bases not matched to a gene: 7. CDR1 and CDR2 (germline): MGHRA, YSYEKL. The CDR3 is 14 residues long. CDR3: CASSQGFRGPEAFF. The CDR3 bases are TGCGCCAGCAGCCAGGGATTTAGGGGGCCTGAAGCTTTCTTT.

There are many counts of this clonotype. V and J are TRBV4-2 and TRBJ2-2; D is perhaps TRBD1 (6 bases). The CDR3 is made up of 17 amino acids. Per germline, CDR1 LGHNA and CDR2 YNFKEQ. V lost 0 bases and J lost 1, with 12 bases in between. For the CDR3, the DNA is TGTGCCAGCAGCCAAGAAGGAACAGGGCAGAACACCGGGGAGCTGTTTTTT. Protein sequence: CASSQEGTGQNTGELFF.

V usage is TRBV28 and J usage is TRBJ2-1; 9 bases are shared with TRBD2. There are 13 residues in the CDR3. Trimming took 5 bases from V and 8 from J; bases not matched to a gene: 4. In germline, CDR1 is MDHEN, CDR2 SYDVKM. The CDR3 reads CASSVAGVDEQFF. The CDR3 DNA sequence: TGTGCCAGCAGTGTAGCGGGAGTGGATGAGCAGTTCTTC.

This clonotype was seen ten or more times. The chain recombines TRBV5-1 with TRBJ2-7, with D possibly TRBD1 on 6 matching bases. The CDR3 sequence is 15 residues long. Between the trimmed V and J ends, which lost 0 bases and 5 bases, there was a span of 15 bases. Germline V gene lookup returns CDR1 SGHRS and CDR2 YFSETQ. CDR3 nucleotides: TGCGCCAGCAGCTTGGCCAGGGGAATCCTAGACGAGCAGTACTTC. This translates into CASSLARGILDEQYF. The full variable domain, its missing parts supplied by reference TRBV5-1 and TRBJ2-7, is KAGVTQTPRYLIKTRGQQVTLSCSPISGHRSVSWYQQTPGQGLQFLFEYFSETQRNKGNFPGRFSGRQFSNSRSEMNVSTLELGDSALYLCASSLARGILDEQYFGPGTRLTVT.

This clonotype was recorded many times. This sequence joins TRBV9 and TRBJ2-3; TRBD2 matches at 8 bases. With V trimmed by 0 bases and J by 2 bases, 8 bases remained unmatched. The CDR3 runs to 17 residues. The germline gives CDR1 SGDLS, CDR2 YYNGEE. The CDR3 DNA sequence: TGTGCCAGCAGCGTAGCGGGGGGGCCGGGGATCACAGATACGCAGTATTTT. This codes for CASSVAGGPGITDTQYF.

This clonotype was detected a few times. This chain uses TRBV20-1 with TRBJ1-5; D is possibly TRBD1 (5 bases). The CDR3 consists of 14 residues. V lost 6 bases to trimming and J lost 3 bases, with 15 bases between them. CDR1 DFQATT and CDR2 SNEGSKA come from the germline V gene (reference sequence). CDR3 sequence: CSAKPGPYNQPQHF. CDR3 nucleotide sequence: TGCAGTGCCAAACCGGGGCCTTACAATCAGCCCCAGCATTTT.

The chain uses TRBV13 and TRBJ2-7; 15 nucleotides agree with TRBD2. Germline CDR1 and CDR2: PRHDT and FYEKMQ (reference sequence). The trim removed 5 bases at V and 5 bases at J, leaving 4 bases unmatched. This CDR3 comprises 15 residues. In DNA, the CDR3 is TGTGCCAGCAGCACCGGACTAGCGGGGGGGGACGAGCAGTACTTC. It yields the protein CASSTGLAGGDEQYF.

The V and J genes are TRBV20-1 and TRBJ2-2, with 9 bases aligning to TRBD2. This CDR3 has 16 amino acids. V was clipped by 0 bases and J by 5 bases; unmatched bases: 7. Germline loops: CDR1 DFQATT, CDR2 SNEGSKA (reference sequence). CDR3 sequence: CSARDLAGGGTGELFF. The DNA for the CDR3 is TGCAGTGCTAGAGATCTCGCGGGAGGGGGAACCGGGGAGCTGTTTTTT.

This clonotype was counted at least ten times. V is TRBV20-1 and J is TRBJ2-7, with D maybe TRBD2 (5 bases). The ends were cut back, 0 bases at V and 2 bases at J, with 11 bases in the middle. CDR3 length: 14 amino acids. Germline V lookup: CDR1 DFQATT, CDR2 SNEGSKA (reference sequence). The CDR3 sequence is CSARDSLGAYEQYF. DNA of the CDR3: TGCAGTGCTAGAGATTCACTGGGAGCCTACGAGCAGTACTTC.

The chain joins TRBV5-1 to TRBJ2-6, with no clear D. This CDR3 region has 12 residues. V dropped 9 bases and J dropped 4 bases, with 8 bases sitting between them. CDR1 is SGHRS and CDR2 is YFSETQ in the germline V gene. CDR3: CATSRGANVLTF. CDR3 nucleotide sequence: TGCGCCACCTCGCGAGGGGCCAACGTCCTGACTTTC.

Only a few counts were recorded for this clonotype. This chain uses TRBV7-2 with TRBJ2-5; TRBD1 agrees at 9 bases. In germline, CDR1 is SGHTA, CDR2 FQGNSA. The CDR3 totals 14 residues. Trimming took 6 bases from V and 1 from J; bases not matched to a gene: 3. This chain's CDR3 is CASSIQGAQETQYF. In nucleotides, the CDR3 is TGTGCCAGCAGTATACAGGGGGCCCAAGAGACCCAGTACTTC.

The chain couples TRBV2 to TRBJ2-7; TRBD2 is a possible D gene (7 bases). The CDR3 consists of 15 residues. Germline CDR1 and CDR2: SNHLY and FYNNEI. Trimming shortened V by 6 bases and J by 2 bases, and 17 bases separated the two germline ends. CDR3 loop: CASSFGGAGTYEQYF. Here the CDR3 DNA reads TGTGCCAGCAGCTTTGGGGGGGCAGGAACCTACGAGCAGTACTTC. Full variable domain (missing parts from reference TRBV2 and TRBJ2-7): EPEVTQTPSHQVTQMGQEVILRCVPISNHLYFYWYRQILGQKVEFLVSFYNNEISEKSEIFDDQFSVERPDGSNFTLKIRSTKLEDSAMYFCASSFGGAGTYEQYFGPGTRLTVT.

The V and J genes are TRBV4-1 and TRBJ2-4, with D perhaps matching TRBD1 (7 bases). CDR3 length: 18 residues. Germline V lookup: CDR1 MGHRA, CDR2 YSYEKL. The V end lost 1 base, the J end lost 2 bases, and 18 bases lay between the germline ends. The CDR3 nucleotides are TGCGCCAGCAGCCAAGGATGGCAGGGGGGATTAACCAAAAACATTCAGTACTTC. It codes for CASSQGWQGGLTKNIQYF.

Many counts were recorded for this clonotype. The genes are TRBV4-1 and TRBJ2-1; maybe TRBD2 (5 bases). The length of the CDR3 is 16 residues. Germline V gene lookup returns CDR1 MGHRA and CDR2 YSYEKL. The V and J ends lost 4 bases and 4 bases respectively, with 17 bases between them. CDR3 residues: CASSRGDYVKYNEQFF. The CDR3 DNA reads TGCGCCAGCAGCCGGGGAGATTACGTCAAATACAATGAGCAGTTCTTC.

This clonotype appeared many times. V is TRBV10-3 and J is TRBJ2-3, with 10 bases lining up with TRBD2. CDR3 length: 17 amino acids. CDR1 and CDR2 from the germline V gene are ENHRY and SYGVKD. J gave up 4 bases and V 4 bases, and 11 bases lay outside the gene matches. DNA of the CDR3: TGTGCCATCAGTGTAGCTAGCGGGAGCGGTCGCCCAGATACGCAGTATTTT. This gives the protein CAISVASGSGRPDTQYF.

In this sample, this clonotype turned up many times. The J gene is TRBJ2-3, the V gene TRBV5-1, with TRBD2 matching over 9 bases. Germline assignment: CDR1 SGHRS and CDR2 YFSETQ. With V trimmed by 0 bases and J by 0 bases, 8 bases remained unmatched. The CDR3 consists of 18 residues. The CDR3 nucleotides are TGCGCCAGCAGCTTGGTCAGCGGGGGGTCTTCTAGCACAGATACGCAGTATTTT. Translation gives CASSLVSGGSSSTDTQYF.

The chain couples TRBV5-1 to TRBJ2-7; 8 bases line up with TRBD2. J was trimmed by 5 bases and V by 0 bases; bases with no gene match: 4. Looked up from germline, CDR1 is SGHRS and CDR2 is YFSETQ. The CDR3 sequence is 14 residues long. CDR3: CASSLGLASHEQYF. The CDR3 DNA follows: TGCGCCAGCAGCTTGGGACTAGCGAGCCACGAGCAGTACTTC.

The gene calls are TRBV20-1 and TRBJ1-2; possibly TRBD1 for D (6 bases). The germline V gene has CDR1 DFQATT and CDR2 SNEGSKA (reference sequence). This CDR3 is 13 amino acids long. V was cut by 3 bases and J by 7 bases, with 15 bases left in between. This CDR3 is CSARDSGETGYTF. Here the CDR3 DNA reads TGCAGTGCTAGGGATTCAGGGGAAACTGGCTACACCTTC.

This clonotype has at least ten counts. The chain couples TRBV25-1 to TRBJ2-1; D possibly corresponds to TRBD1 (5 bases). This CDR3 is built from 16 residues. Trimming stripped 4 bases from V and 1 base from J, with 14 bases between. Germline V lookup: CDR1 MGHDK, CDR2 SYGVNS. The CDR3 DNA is TGTGCCAGCAGTGTGACCAGGGAAGGATCCTACAATGAGCAGTTCTTC. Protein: CASSVTREGSYNEQFF. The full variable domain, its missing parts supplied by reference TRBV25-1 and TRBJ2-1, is EADIYQTPRYLVIGTGKKITLECSQTMGHDKMYWYQQDPGMELHLIHYSYGVNSTEKGDLSSESTVSRIRTEHFPLTLESARPSHTSQYLCASSVTREGSYNEQFFGPGTRLTVL.

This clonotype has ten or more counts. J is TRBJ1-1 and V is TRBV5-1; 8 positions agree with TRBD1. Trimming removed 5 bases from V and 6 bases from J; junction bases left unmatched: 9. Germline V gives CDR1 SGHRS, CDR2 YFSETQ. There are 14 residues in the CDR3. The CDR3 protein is CASRRLTGVPEAFF. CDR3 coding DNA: TGCGCCAGCAGGAGATTGACAGGGGTACCTGAAGCTTTCTTT.